A single sample is the source of the 14 T cell receptor beta chains below, sequenced in a study of beta chain features in type 1 diabetes. As every portion of the isolated RNA was reverse transcribed, the sequencing read expressed TCRB transcripts. Profiled with immunoSEQ multiplex PCR; TCRdb holds only in-frame clones, not every one. The sample yields about 620,000 clones, roughly a sixth seen once. Sample: naive CD4+ T cells from blood. The receptors derive from a man younger than 35 in good health.

This clone came up a few times. This rearrangement joins TRBV29-1 to TRBJ1-1; 8 bases fit TRBD1. Germline assignment: CDR1 SQVTM and CDR2 ANQGSEA. CDR3 length: 14 amino acids. V lost 4 bases and J lost 1; bases outside the gene matches: 5. CDR3 loop: CSVVAGTGNTEAFF. The CDR3 nucleotides read TGCAGCGTTGTGGCCGGGACAGGGAACACTGAAGCTTTCTTT.

The chain recombines TRBV6-5 with TRBJ1-1; no definite D call. Trimming took off 1 base at V and 1 base at J, with 4 bases between the two ends. Germline values: CDR1 MNHEY, CDR2 SVGAGI. This CDR3 contains 13 residues. CDR3 nucleotides: TGTGCCAGCAGTTACTGGACGAACACTGAAGCTTTCTTT. It yields the protein CASSYWTNTEAFF.

CDR3 loop: CASSPGRASSYEQYF. The CDR3, as DNA: TGTGCCAGCTCACCAGGCAGGGCAAGCTCCTACGAGCAGTACTTC. The chain has TRBV18 and TRBJ2-7; possibly TRBD1 for D (5 bases). The CDR3 runs 15 residues. Deletions cut 2 bases from V and 0 bases from J, with 11 bases between. Per the germline V gene, CDR1 is KGHSH and CDR2 is LQKENI.

The chain has TRBV28 and TRBJ2-1, with unresolved D. CDR3 length equals 13 residues. Germline CDR1 and CDR2: MDHEN and SYDVKM. V gave up 5 bases and J gave up 6 bases, with 11 bases separating them. CDR3 amino acids: CASSTFSSNEQFF. The CDR3, as DNA: TGTGCCAGCAGTACATTCTCGTCCAATGAGCAGTTCTTC.

There are a few counts of this clone. The chain couples TRBV5-5 to TRBJ1-2, with a tentative D call TRBD1 (6 bases). V lost 5 bases and J lost 8, with 22 bases in between. The CDR3 extends over 15 amino acids. Germline loops: CDR1 SGHKS, CDR2 YYEKEE (reference sequence). CDR3 nucleotides: TGTGCCAGCAGGCTCCCGGGACAACGAATCGAAGGCTACACCTTC. Amino acids: CASRLPGQRIEGYTF.

This chain uses TRBV9 with TRBJ2-7, with 13 bases identical to TRBD2. Trimming took 3 bases from V and 5 from J; bases not matched to a gene: 5. CDR1 is SGDLS and CDR2 is YYNGEE in the germline V gene. This CDR3 region has 15 residues. Here the CDR3 DNA reads TGTGCCAGCAGCGGGACTAGCGGGAGTTGGCACGAGCAGTACTTC. It codes for CASSGTSGSWHEQYF.

This clone appeared a few times. This chain uses TRBV4-2 with TRBJ2-7; 9 bases match TRBD1. Germline V gene data show CDR1 as LGHNA and CDR2 as YNFKEQ. The CDR3 runs 14 residues. With 3 bases clipped from V and 6 bases from J, the junction kept 6 bases outside the gene matches. The CDR3 loop reads CASSQGQGRVEQYF. In DNA, the CDR3 is TGTGCCAGCAGCCAGGGACAGGGTAGGGTCGAGCAGTACTTC.

The chain combines TRBV7-3 with TRBJ2-3, with 8 bases aligning to TRBD1. Germline trimming cut 5 bases from V and 4 bases from J; bases unmatched to any gene: 5. Looked up from germline, CDR1 is SGHTA and CDR2 is FQGTGA. The CDR3 is made up of 14 amino acids. CDR3 region: CASSHYRGSDTQYF. CDR3 sequence (DNA): TGTGCCAGCAGCCACTACAGGGGGTCAGATACGCAGTATTTT. Using reference TRBV7-3 and TRBJ2-3 for the parts outside the CDR3, the full variable domain is GAGVSQTPSNKVTEKGKYVELRCDPISGHTALYWYRQSLGQGPEFLIYFQGTGAADDSGLPNDRFFAVRPEGSVSTLKIQRTERGDSAVYLCASSHYRGSDTQYFGPGTRLTVL.

The gene calls are TRBV4-3 and TRBJ1-1; D is undetermined. V lost 3 bases, J lost 4 bases, and 12 bases lay in between. Per the germline V gene, CDR1 is LGHNA and CDR2 is YSLEER. CDR3 length: 14 amino acids. The CDR3 DNA is TGCGCCAGCAGCCACAGAGATCGGGGCACTGAAGCTTTCTTT. Protein: CASSHRDRGTEAFF.

There are a few counts of this clone. V and J are TRBV4-3 and TRBJ1-4; 7 positions agree with TRBD1. V dropped 6 bases and J dropped 8; count of bases not matched to a gene: 6. Germline CDR1 reads LGHNA; CDR2 reads YSLEER. CDR3 size: 13 residues. The CDR3 protein is CASRRQGGEKLFF. The CDR3 region has the DNA TGCGCCAGCAGGCGACAGGGAGGGGAAAAACTGTTTTTT.

The CDR3 loop reads CSVEMVGSSNEKLFF. CDR3 bases: TGCAGCGTTGAAATGGTGGGTTCGAGTAATGAAAAACTGTTTTTT. The rearrangement joins TRBV29-1 to TRBJ1-4; D not resolved. The V and J ends lost 2 bases and 4 bases respectively, with 14 bases between them. The CDR3 consists of 15 residues. Germline assignment: CDR1 SQVTM and CDR2 ANQGSEA.

This clone has a handful of counts. This chain links TRBV7-9 with TRBJ2-5; D is unresolved. This CDR3 has 13 residues. Per germline, CDR1 SEHNR and CDR2 FQNEAQ (reference sequence). Trimming removed 3 bases at V and 3 bases at J, with 8 bases between. The CDR3: CASSLGSKETQYF. As DNA, the CDR3 is TGTGCCAGCAGCTTGGGATCCAAAGAGACCCAGTACTTC.

This sequence joins TRBV7-9 and TRBJ2-7, with 12 nucleotides matching TRBD1. In germline, CDR1 is SEHNR, CDR2 FQNEAQ (reference sequence). Unmatched junction bases numbered 9, after V lost 3 bases and J lost 6 bases. This CDR3 has 16 residues. CDR3 coding DNA: TGTGCCAGCAGCTTTTTACCGGGACAGGGGGCTAGCGAGCAGTACTTC. Amino acid sequence: CASSFLPGQGASEQYF.

This clone was counted a few times. The chain uses TRBV19 and TRBJ2-5, with TRBD2 matching over 12 bases. Germline V lookup: CDR1 LNHDA, CDR2 SQIVND (reference sequence). Trimming took 1 base from V and 3 from J; bases not matched to a gene: 9. The CDR3 is made up of 18 amino acids. The CDR3 reads CASSIVSLAGGRKETQYF. The DNA for the CDR3 is TGTGCCAGTAGTATAGTATCACTAGCGGGGGGAAGAAAAGAGACCCAGTACTTC. The whole variable domain, filled in from reference TRBV19 and TRBJ2-5, reads DGGITQSPKYLFRKEGQNVTLSCEQNLNHDAMYWYRQDPGQGLRLIYYSQIVNDFQKGDIAEGYSVSREKKESFPLTVTSAQKNPTAFYLCASSIVSLAGGRKETQYFGPGTRLLVL.